A single TCR beta chain is shown here with its context. The data derive from a study of shared clonotypes between healthy human individuals. Clones were sequenced by immunoSEQ multiplex PCR, and TCRdb holds only the in-frame ones, with some missing. The sample has roughly 2.2 million clones, 85% to 95% seen once; the top ten hold 0.3% to 0.4%. V dropped 4 bases and J dropped 6 bases, with 12 bases sitting between them. CDR1 LNHDA and CDR2 SQIVND come from the germline V gene (reference sequence). CDR3 size: 13 residues. V is TRBV19 and J is TRBJ1-1; D possibly corresponds to TRBD1 (6 bases). This TCR was sampled from a man aged 18 to 35 in good health. Some clones in this sample may be carry-over from other donors' samples. The sequenced material came from naive CD4+ T cells from PBMCs. Subset reported: CD45RA+ positively selected. The CDR3 protein is CASSTLDRPEAFF. The CDR3 coding sequence is TGTGCCAGTAGTACCCTGGACAGACCTGAAGCTTTCTTT.